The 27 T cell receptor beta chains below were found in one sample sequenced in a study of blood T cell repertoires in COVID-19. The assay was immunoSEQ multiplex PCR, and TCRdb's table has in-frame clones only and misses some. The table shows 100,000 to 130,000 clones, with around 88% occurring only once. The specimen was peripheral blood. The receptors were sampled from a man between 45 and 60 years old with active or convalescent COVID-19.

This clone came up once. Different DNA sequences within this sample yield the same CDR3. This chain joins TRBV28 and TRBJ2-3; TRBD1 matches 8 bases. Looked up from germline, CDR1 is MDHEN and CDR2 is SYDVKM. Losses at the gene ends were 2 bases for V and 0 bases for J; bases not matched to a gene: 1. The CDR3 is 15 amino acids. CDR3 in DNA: TGTGCCAGCAGTTTAGACAGGGGTAGCACAGATACGCAGTATTTT. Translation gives CASSLDRGSTDTQYF.

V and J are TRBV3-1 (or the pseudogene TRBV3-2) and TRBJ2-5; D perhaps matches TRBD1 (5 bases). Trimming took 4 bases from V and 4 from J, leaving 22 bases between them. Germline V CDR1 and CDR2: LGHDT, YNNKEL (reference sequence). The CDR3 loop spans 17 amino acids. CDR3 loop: CASSLSMGPRVGETQYF. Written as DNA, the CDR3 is TGTGCCAGCAGCCTTTCTATGGGGCCTCGGGTAGGAGAGACCCAGTACTTC.

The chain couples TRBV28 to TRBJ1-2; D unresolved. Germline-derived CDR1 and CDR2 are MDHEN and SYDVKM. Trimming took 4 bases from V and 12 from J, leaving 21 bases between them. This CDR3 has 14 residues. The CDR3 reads CASSSLLLSSRDTF. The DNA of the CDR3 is TGTGCCAGCAGTTCCCTTCTACTGTCCTCGAGGGACACCTTC.

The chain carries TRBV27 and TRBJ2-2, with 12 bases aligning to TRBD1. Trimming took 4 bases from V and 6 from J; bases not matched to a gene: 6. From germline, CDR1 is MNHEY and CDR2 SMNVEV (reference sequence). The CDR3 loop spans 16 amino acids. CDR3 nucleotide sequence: TGTGCCAGCAGTTCACCCGGGACAGGGGGCCCCGGGGAGCTGTTTTTT. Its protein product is CASSSPGTGGPGELFF.

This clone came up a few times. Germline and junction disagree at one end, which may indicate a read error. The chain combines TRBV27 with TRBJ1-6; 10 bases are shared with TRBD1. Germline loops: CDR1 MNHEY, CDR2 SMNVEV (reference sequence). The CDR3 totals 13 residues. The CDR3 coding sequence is TGTGCGAGCAAGGGACAGGGGAATTCACCCCTCCACTTT. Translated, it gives CASKGQGNSPLHF.

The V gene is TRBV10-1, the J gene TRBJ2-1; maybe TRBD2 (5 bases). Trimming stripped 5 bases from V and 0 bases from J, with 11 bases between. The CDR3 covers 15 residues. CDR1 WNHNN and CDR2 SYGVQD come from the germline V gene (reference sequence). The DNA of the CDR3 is TGCGCCAGCAGTTCAGCGGTGAGCTCCTACAATGAGCAGTTCTTC. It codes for CASSSAVSSYNEQFF.

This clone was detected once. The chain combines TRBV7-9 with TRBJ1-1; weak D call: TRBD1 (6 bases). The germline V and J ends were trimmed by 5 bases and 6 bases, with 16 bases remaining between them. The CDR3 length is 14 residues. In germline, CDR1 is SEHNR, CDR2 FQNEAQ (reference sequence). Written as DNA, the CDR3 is TGTGCCAGCAGCCCCCCCAGGGGATTCGCTGAAGCTTTCTTT. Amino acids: CASSPPRGFAEAFF.

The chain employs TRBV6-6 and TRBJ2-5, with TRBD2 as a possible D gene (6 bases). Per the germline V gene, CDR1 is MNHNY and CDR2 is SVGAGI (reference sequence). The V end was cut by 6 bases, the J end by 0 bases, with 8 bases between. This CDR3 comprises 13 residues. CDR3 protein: CASRGGNQETQYF. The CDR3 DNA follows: TGTGCCAGCAGGGGGGGAAACCAAGAGACCCAGTACTTC.

As DNA, the CDR3 is TGTGCCAGTAGTATCGGGACAGGGGCCTACGAGCAGTACTTC. Amino acids: CASSIGTGAYEQYF. The J gene is TRBJ2-7, the V gene TRBV19; 10 bases fit TRBD1. CDR1 and CDR2 from the germline V gene are LNHDA and SQIVND (reference sequence). J gave up 2 bases and V 3 bases, and 1 base lay outside the gene matches. This CDR3 region has 14 residues. Combining the CDR3 with reference TRBV19 and TRBJ2-7 gives the whole variable domain DGGITQSPKYLFRKEGQNVTLSCEQNLNHDAMYWYRQDPGQGLRLIYYSQIVNDFQKGDIAEGYSVSREKKESFPLTVTSAQKNPTAFYLCASSIGTGAYEQYFGPGTRLTVT.

CDR3 nucleotides: TGTGCCAGCAGCCAAGCCCGGTGGGGAAACACCATATATTTT. Residues: CASSQARWGNTIYF. The chain has TRBV3-1 (or the pseudogene TRBV3-2) and TRBJ1-3; D ambiguous. The germline CDR1 and CDR2 sequences are LGHDT and YNNKEL (reference sequence). There are 14 residues in the CDR3. V was pared by 1 base and J by 4 bases, with 8 bases between.

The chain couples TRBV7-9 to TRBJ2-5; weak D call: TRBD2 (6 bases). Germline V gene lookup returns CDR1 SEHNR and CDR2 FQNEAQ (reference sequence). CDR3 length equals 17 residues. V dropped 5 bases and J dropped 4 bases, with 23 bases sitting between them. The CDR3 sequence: CASSLNRWTRRGETQYF. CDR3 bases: TGTGCCAGCAGCCTCAATCGATGGACAAGGCGGGGAGAGACCCAGTACTTC. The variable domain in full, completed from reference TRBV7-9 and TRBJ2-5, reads DTGVSQNPRHKITKRGQNVTFRCDPISEHNRLYWYRQTLGQGPEFLTYFQNEAQLEKSRLLSDRFSAERPKGSFSTLEIQRTEQGDSAMYLCASSLNRWTRRGETQYFGPGTRLLVL.

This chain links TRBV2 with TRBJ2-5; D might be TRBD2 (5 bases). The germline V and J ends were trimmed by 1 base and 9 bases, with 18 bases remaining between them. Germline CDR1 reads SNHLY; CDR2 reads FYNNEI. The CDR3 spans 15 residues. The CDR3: CASSEDREGSLAQYF. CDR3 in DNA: TGTGCCAGCAGTGAAGACCGAGAGGGATCGTTGGCCCAGTACTTC.

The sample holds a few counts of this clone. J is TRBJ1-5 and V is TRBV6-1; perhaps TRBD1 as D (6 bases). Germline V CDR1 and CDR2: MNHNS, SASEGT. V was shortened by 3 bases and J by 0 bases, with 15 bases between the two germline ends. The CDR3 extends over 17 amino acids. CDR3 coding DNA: TGTGCCAGCAGTGACAGGGGCCAAACTTATAGCAATCAGCCCCAGCATTTT. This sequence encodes CASSDRGQTYSNQPQHF.

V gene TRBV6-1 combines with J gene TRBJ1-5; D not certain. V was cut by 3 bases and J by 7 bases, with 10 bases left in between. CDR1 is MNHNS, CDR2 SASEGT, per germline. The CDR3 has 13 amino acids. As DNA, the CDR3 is TGTGCCAGCAGTGATAGTATCGGGCAGCCCCAGCATTTT. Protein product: CASSDSIGQPQHF.

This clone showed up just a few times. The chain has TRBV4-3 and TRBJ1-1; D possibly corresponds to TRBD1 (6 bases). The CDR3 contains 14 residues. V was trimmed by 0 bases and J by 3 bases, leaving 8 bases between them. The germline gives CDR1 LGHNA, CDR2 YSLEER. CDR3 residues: CASSQEGAYTEAFF. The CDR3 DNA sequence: TGCGCCAGCAGCCAAGAGGGGGCGTACACTGAAGCTTTCTTT.

The CDR3 DNA follows: TGTGCCAGCAGTGAACCGGTTACTAGCACAGATACGCAGTATTTT. Encoded protein: CASSEPVTSTDTQYF. The chain links TRBV28 to TRBJ2-3; D unclear. Germline V CDR1 and CDR2: MDHEN, SYDVKM. The CDR3 covers 15 residues. Between the trimmed V and J ends, which lost 5 bases and 0 bases, there was a span of 12 bases.

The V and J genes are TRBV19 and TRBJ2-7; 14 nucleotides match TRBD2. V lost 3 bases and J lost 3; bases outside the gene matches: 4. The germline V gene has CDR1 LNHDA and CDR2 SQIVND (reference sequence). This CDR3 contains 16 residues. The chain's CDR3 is CASSMAGTSGSYEQYF. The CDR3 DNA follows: TGTGCCAGTAGTATGGCCGGGACTAGCGGGAGCTACGAGCAGTACTTC. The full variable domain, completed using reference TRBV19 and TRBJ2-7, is DGGITQSPKYLFRKEGQNVTLSCEQNLNHDAMYWYRQDPGQGLRLIYYSQIVNDFQKGDIAEGYSVSREKKESFPLTVTSAQKNPTAFYLCASSMAGTSGSYEQYFGPGTRLTVT.

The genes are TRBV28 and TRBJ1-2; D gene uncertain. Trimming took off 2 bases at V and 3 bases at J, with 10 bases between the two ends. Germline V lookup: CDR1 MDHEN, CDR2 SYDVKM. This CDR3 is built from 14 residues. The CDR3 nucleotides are TGTGCCAGCAGTTTACGAGGACTGGACTATGGCTACACCTTC. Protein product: CASSLRGLDYGYTF.

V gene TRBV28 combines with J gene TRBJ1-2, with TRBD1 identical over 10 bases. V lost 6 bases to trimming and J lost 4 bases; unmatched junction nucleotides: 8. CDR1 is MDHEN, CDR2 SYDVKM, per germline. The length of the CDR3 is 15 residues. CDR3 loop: CASSLLTGGTYGYTF. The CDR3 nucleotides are TGTGCCAGCAGCTTGCTGACAGGGGGCACCTATGGCTACACCTTC.

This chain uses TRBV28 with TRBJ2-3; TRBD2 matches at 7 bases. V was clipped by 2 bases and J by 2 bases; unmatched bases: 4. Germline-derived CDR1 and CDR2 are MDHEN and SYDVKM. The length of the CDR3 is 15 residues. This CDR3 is CASSLEAGYTDTQYF. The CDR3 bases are TGTGCCAGCAGTTTAGAAGCGGGATACACAGATACGCAGTATTTT.

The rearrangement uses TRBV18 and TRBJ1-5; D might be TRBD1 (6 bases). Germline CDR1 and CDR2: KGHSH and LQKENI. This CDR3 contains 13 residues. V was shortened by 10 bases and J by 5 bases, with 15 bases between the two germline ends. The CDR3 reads CATTRGADQPQHF. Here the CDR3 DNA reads TGTGCCACCACCCGGGGGGCGGATCAGCCCCAGCATTTT.

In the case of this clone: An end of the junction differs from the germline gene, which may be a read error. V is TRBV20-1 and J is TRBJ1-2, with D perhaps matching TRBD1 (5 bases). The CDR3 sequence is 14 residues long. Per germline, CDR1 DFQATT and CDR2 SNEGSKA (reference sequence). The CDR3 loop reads CSASRQGGNYGYTF. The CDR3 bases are TGCAGCGCTAGTAGGCAGGGAGGTAACTATGGCTACACCTTC.

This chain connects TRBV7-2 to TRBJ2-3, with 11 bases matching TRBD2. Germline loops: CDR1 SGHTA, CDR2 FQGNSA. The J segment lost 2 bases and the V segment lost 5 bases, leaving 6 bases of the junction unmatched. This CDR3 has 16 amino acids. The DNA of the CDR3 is TGTGCCAGCAGCCGCGGGACTAGCGGCAACACAGATACGCAGTATTTT. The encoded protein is CASSRGTSGNTDTQYF.

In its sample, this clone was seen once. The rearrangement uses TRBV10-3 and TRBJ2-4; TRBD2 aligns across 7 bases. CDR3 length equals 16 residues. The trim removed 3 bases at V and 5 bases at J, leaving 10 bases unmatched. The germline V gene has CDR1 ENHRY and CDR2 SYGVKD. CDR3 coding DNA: TGTGCCATCAGTGAAAAAATGCGGGAGCGGGAAAACATTCAGTACTTC. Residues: CAISEKMRERENIQYF.

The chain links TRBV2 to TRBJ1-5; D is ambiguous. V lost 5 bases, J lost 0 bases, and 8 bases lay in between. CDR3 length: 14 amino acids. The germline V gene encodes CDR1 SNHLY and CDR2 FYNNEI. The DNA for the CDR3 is TGTGCCAGCAGTCCTGACACTAGCAATCAGCCCCAGCATTTT. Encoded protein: CASSPDTSNQPQHF.

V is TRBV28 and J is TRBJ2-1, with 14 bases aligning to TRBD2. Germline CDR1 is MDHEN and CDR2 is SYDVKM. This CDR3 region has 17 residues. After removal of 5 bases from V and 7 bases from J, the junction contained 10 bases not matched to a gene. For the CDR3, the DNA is TGTGCCAGCAGTCCTCCGGGACTAGCGGGAGACTTGAATGAGCAGTTCTTC. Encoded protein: CASSPPGLAGDLNEQFF. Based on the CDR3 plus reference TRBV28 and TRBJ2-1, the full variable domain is DVKVTQSSRYLVKRTGEKVFLECVQDMDHENMFWYRQDPGLGLRLIYFSYDVKMKEKGDIPEGYSVSREKKERFSLILESASTNQTSMYLCASSPPGLAGDLNEQFFGPGTRLTVL.

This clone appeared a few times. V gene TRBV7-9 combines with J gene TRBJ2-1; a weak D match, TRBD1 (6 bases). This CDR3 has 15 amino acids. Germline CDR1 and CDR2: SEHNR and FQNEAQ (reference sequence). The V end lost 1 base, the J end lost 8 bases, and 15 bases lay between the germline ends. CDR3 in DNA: TGTGCCAGCAGCTTAGATGCAGGGGAATGGTATGAGCAGTTCTTC. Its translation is CASSLDAGEWYEQFF.